The 21 T cell receptor beta chains listed next were all sequenced from one sample in a study of T cells in Graves' hyperthyroidism and ophthalmopathy. TCR beta CDR3 region amplification was performed from RNA transcripts. Initially, a first-round RT-PCR of the TCR CDR3 employed the HTBI primer set. TCRdb redid the calling of the multiplex PCR reads with MiXCR, one entry per CDR3 protein. The sample records about 480,000 distinct CDR3 sequences, around 15% being singletons. The sample was blood. Receptor source: a woman aged 18-35 years with Graves' hyperthyroidism.

This chain links TRBV28 with TRBJ2-1, with D possibly being TRBD2 (6 bases). The CDR3 loop spans 15 amino acids. V was shortened by 3 bases and J by 4 bases, with 13 bases between the two germline ends. In germline, CDR1 is MDHEN, CDR2 SYDVKM. DNA of the CDR3: TGTGCCAGCAGTTTTGAGCGGGCCCGGTACAATGAGCAGTTCTTC. It encodes CASSFERARYNEQFF.

V usage is TRBV20-1 and J usage is TRBJ1-4; 9 bases align to TRBD1. The CDR3 is 15 amino acids. The germline V gene has CDR1 DFQATT and CDR2 SNEGSKA (reference sequence). V was clipped by 5 bases and J by 8 bases; unmatched bases: 12. CDR3 in amino acids: CSASNPGQGSEKLFF. In DNA form, the CDR3 reads TGCAGTGCTTCCAACCCGGGACAGGGAAGCGAAAAACTGTTTTTT.

A note on this clonotype: A read error may be the cause here, since a much bigger clone is one base away. The chain joins TRBV7-8 to TRBJ2-7, with TRBD1 matching 7 bases. V lost 5 bases to trimming and J lost 2 bases; unmatched junction nucleotides: 6. The germline gives CDR1 SGHVS, CDR2 FQNEAQ. This CDR3 spans 14 amino acids. The CDR3 sequence: CASSPDRIAYEQYF. In nucleotides, the CDR3 is TGTGCCAGCAGCCCGGACAGGATTGCCTACGAGCAGTACTTC.

In its sample, this clonotype was seen many times. The chain carries TRBV30 and TRBJ1-2; D is undetermined. Trimming removed 7 bases from V and 4 bases from J, with 13 bases in between. Germline assignment: CDR1 GTSNPN and CDR2 SVGIG (reference sequence). CDR3 size: 12 residues. For the CDR3, the DNA is TGTGCCTACGGACGGCCGCTCTATGGCTACACCTTC. Translation: CAYGRPLYGYTF.

Many counts were recorded for this clonotype. This sequence joins TRBV7-3 and TRBJ1-1, with a possible D match to TRBD1 (6 bases). This CDR3 is built from 17 residues. Germline assignment: CDR1 SGHTA and CDR2 FQGTGA. Trimming shortened V by 5 bases and J by 1 base, and 20 bases separated the two germline ends. CDR3 residues: CASSLRGGGGRNTEAFF. CDR3 coding DNA: TGTGCCAGCAGCCTAAGGGGCGGGGGGGGCCGGAACACTGAAGCTTTCTTT.

This clonotype was seen at least ten times. J is TRBJ2-3 and V is TRBV3-1; D gene uncertain. The CDR3 is made up of 14 amino acids. Germline assignment: CDR1 LGHDT and CDR2 YNNKEL (reference sequence). Trimming took 0 bases from V and 2 from J, leaving 6 bases between them. CDR3 amino acids: CASSQELATDTQYF. CDR3 sequence (DNA): TGTGCCAGCAGCCAAGAATTAGCCACAGATACGCAGTATTTT.

This clonotype was seen repeatedly, ten times or more. J is TRBJ1-2 and V is TRBV6-1; D uncertain. V was cut by 5 bases and J by 4 bases, with 5 bases left in between. There are 11 residues in the CDR3. Germline CDR1 reads MNHNS; CDR2 reads SASEGT. In DNA, the CDR3 is TGTGCCAGCAGTCCCTTCTATGGCTACACCTTC. Translated: CASSPFYGYTF.

This clonotype was picked up many times. V gene TRBV12-3 or TRBV12-4 combines with J gene TRBJ2-1, with 8 bases lining up with TRBD2. The CDR3 spans 15 residues. The V and J ends lost 6 bases and 0 bases, in that order; junction bases with no gene match: 4. CDR3 nucleotides: TGTGCCAGCAGCCACAGCGGGAGCTCCTACAATGAGCAGTTCTTC. This encodes CASSHSGSSYNEQFF.

This clonotype was detected many times. This chain joins TRBV7-2 and TRBJ2-5; D is unclear. With 6 bases removed from V and 4 bases from J, the gap between germline ends came to 15 bases. Germline V CDR1 and CDR2: SGHTA, FQGNSA. The CDR3 totals 14 residues. CDR3 bases: TGTGCCAGCAGAATATGGGGTTCTTCAGAGACCCAGTACTTC. Amino acids: CASRIWGSSETQYF.

This clonotype was recorded many times. CDR3 residues: CASSPTDRANYGYTF. The CDR3 region has the DNA TGTGCCAGCTCACCTACGGACAGGGCTAACTATGGCTACACCTTC. V gene TRBV18 combines with J gene TRBJ1-2; 8 positions match TRBD1. The CDR3 has 15 residues. Trimming took 3 bases from V and 0 from J; bases not matched to a gene: 3. Germline CDR1 and CDR2: KGHSH and LQKENI.

This chain connects TRBV6-1 to TRBJ2-1; TRBD2 matches 15 bases. V trimming: 3 bases; J trimming: 0 bases; junction bases outside the gene matches: 9. Germline CDR1 reads MNHNS; CDR2 reads SASEGT. The CDR3 consists of 20 residues. CDR3 loop: CASSDPLGTSGGYSYNEQFF. The CDR3 bases are TGTGCCAGCAGTGACCCCCTTGGGACTAGCGGGGGGTACTCCTACAATGAGCAGTTCTTC.

This clonotype has a count of ten or more. This chain links TRBV19 with TRBJ1-1, with no clear D. The V gene's germline CDR1 is LNHDA and CDR2 SQIVND (reference sequence). The germline V and J ends were trimmed by 5 bases and 6 bases, with 16 bases remaining between them. This CDR3 spans 14 amino acids. The CDR3 DNA follows: TGTGCCAGTAGTCCTCCAGTGACGGCTCCTGAAGCTTTCTTT. The encoded protein is CASSPPVTAPEAFF.

Ten or more counts support this clonotype. V and J are TRBV24-1 and TRBJ1-5, with D maybe TRBD1 (5 bases). The CDR3 has 15 amino acids. Germline-derived CDR1 and CDR2 are KGHDR and SFDVKD. V was shortened by 2 bases and J by 5 bases, with 12 bases between the two germline ends. The CDR3 nucleotides are TGTGCCACCAGTGATTCCCAGGGTGGGTATCAGCCCCAGCATTTT. Translating gives CATSDSQGGYQPQHF.

This clonotype was found many times. CDR3 sequence reads: CASSFRGGQSVLFF. CDR3 DNA sequence: TGTGCCAGCAGTTTTCGGGGGGGCCAGTCAGTCCTGTTCTTC. The chain carries TRBV28 and TRBJ2-1; 8 bases line up with TRBD2. The CDR3 runs to 14 residues. The V gene end was trimmed by 3 bases and the J gene end by 15 bases; junction bases not matched to a gene: 13. Germline V gene lookup returns CDR1 MDHEN and CDR2 SYDVKM.

J is TRBJ1-5 and V is TRBV30; perhaps TRBD1 as D (5 bases). Trimming cost V 5 bases and J 0 bases, with 8 bases left between them. Germline V gives CDR1 GTSNPN, CDR2 SVGIG (reference sequence). The CDR3 sequence is 13 residues long. The CDR3 loop reads CAWGRDSNQPQHF. In DNA form, the CDR3 reads TGTGCCTGGGGCAGGGATAGCAATCAGCCCCAGCATTTT.

This clonotype was seen more than once but under ten times. This rearrangement joins TRBV7-6 to TRBJ2-1; D gene uncertain. V lost 5 bases and J 6 bases, leaving 11 bases between the germline ends. Germline V CDR1 and CDR2: SGHVS, FNYEAQ. The CDR3 extends over 13 amino acids. In DNA, the CDR3 is TGTGCCAGCAGCCCCCGTCCCGGCAATGAGCAGTTCTTC. It yields the protein CASSPRPGNEQFF. Based on the CDR3 plus reference TRBV7-6 and TRBJ2-1, the full variable domain is GAGVSQSPRYKVTKRGQDVALRCDPISGHVSLYWYRQALGQGPEFLTYFNYEAQQDKSGLPNDRFSAERPEGSISTLTIQRTEQRDSAMYRCASSPRPGNEQFFGPGTRLTVL.

This clonotype was seen a handful of times. The chain links TRBV29-1 to TRBJ1-6; D possibly corresponds to TRBD1 (5 bases). The CDR3 is 14 amino acids. Germline V lookup: CDR1 SQVTM, CDR2 ANQGSEA. The V end was cut by 1 base, the J end by 14 bases, with 18 bases between. The DNA of the CDR3 is TGCAGCGTTGAAGTGGGGCAGGGAGTGAGAACCCTCCACTTT. Amino acid sequence: CSVEVGQGVRTLHF.

This clonotype came up many times. The genes are TRBV6-1 and TRBJ2-1; unclear D gene. This CDR3 is built from 15 residues. Germline-derived CDR1 and CDR2 are MNHNS and SASEGT. The ends were cut back, 6 bases at V and 12 bases at J, with 24 bases in the middle. CDR3 nucleotides: TGTGCCAGCAGGAGGACCAGTACCATTTTACTATGGCAGTTCTTC. Encoded protein: CASRRTSTILLWQFF.

This clonotype has ten or more counts. This chain uses TRBV28 with TRBJ2-1, with 11 bases fitting TRBD2. Trimming cost V 1 base and J 8 bases; bases outside gene matches: 7. Germline V gene sequence: CDR1 MDHEN, CDR2 SYDVKM. The CDR3 has 16 residues. The CDR3 sequence: CASSLLLAGDADEQFF. The CDR3 DNA is TGTGCCAGCAGTTTATTACTAGCGGGAGATGCGGATGAGCAGTTCTTC.

The chain uses TRBV6-5 and TRBJ1-6; the match to TRBD1 covers 9 bases. J was trimmed by 10 bases and V by 0 bases; bases with no gene match: 4. CDR3 length equals 15 residues. Germline loops: CDR1 MNHEY, CDR2 SVGAGI. CDR3 nucleotide sequence: TGTGCCAGCAGTTACTCGGGGGACAGGGACTCACCCCTCCACTTT. This sequence encodes CASSYSGDRDSPLHF.

This clonotype was picked up many times. J is TRBJ1-1 and V is TRBV19; D ambiguous. V was shortened by 0 bases and J by 6 bases, with 11 bases between the two germline ends. The CDR3 consists of 14 residues. Germline V CDR1 and CDR2: LNHDA, SQIVND (reference sequence). The DNA for the CDR3 is TGTGCCAGTAGTATAGATCATGGGAGGGCTGAAGCTTTCTTT. Translation gives CASSIDHGRAEAFF.